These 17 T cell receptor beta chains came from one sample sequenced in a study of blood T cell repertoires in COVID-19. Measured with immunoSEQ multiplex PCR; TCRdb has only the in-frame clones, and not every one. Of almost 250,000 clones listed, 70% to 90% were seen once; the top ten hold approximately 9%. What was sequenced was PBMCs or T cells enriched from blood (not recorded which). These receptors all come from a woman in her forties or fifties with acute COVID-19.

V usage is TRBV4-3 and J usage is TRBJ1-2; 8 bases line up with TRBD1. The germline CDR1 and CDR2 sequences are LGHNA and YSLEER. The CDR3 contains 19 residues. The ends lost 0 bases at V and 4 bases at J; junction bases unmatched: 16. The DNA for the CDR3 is TGCGCCAGCAGCCAAGATGGTGTTAGGCAGGGGGCTTTCGCCTATGGCTACACCTTC. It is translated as CASSQDGVRQGAFAYGYTF.

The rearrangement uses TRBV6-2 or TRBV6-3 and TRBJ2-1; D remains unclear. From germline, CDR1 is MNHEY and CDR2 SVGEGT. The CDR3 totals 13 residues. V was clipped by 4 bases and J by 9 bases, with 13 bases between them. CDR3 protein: CASSSNDIPEQFF. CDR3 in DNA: TGTGCCAGCAGTTCTAACGATATCCCTGAGCAGTTCTTC.

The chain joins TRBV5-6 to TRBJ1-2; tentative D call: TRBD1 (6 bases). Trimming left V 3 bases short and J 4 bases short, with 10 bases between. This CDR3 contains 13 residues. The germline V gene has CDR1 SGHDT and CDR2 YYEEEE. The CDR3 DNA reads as TGTGCCAGCAGCTCACAGGGATCCTATGGCTACACCTTC. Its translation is CASSSQGSYGYTF.

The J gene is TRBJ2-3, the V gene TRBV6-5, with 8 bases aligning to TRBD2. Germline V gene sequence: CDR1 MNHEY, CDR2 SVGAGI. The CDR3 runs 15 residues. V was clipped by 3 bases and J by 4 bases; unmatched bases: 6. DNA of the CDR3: TGTGCCAGCAGTTATGTCGGGGGGGCGGCAGATACGCAGTATTTT. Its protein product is CASSYVGGAADTQYF.

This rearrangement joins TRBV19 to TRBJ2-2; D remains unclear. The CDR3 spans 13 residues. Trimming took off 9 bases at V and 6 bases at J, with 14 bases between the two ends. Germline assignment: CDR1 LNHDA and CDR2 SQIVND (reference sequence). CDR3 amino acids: CASISITPGELFF. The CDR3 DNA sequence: TGTGCCAGCATTAGTATTACCCCCGGGGAGCTGTTTTTT.

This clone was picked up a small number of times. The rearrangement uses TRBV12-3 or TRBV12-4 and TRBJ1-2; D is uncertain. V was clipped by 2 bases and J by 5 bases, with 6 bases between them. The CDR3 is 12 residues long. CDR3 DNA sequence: TGTGCCAGCAGTTTACAGAGGTATGGCTACACCTTC. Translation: CASSLQRYGYTF.

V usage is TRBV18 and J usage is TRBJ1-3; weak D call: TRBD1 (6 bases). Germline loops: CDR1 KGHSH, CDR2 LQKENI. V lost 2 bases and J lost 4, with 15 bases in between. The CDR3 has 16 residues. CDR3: CASSPDLQGAGNTIYF. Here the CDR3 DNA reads TGTGCCAGCTCACCAGACCTACAGGGAGCGGGAAACACCATATATTTT. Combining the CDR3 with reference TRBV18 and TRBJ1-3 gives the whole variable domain NAGVMQNPRHLVRRRGQEARLRCSPMKGHSHVYWYRQLPEEGLKFMVYLQKENIIDESGMPKERFSAEFPKEGPSILRIQQVVRGDSAAYFCASSPDLQGAGNTIYFGEGSWLTVV.

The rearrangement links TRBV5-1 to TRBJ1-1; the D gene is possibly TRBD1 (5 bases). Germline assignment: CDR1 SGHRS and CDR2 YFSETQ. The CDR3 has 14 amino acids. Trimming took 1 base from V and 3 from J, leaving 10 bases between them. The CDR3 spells CASSLTGSDTEAFF. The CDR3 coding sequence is TGCGCCAGCAGCTTGACAGGATCGGACACTGAAGCTTTCTTT.

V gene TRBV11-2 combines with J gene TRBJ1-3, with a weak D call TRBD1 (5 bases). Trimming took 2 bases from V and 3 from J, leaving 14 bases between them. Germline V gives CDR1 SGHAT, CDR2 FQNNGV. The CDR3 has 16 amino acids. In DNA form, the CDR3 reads TGTGCCAGCAGCTTAAGTTCGGGGGACCGTGGAAACACCATATATTTT. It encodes CASSLSSGDRGNTIYF.

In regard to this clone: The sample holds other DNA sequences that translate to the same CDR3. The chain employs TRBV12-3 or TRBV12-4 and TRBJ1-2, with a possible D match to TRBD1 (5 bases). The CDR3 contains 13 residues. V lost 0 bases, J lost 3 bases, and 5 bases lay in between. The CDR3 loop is CASSLAGDYGYTF. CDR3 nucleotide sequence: TGTGCCAGCAGTTTAGCAGGGGACTATGGCTACACCTTC.

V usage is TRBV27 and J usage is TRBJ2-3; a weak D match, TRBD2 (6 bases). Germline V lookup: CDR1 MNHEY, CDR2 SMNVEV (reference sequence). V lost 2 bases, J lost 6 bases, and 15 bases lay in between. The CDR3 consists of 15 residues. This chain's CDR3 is CASSLLLPRGDTQYF. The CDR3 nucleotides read TGTGCCAGCAGTTTACTCTTACCTCGGGGGGATACGCAGTATTTT.

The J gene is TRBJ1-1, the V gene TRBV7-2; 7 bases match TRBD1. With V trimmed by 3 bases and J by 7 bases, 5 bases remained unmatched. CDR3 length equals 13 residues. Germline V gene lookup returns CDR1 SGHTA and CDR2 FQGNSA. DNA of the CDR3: TGTGCCAGCAGCTTCCGACAGGGCTATGAAGCTTTCTTT. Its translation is CASSFRQGYEAFF.

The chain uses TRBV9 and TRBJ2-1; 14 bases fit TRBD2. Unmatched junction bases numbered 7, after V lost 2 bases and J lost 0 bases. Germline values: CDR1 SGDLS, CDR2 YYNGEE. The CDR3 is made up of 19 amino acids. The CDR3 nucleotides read TGTGCCAGCAGCGTCGCGGGACTAGCGGGGGTGAGCTCCTACAATGAGCAGTTCTTC. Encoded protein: CASSVAGLAGVSSYNEQFF.

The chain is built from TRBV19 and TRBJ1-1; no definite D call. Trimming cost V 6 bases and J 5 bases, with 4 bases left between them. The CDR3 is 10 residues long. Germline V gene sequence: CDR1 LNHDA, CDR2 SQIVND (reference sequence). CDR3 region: CASRRTEAFF. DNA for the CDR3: TGTGCCAGTAGGCGAACTGAAGCTTTCTTT. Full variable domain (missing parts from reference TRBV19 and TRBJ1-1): DGGITQSPKYLFRKEGQNVTLSCEQNLNHDAMYWYRQDPGQGLRLIYYSQIVNDFQKGDIAEGYSVSREKKESFPLTVTSAQKNPTAFYLCASRRTEAFFGQGTRLTVV.

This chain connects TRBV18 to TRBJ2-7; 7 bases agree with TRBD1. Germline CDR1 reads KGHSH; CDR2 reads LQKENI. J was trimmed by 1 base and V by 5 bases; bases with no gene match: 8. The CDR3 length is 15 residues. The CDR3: CASSYGQVFSYEQYF. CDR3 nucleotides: TGTGCCAGCTCATATGGACAGGTGTTTTCCTACGAGCAGTACTTC.

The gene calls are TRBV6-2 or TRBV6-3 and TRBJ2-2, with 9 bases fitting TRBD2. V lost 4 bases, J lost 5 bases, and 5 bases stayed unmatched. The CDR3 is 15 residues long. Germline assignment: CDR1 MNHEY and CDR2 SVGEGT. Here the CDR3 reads CASSLAGGPTGELFF. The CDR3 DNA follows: TGTGCCAGCAGTTTGGCGGGGGGGCCTACCGGGGAGCTGTTTTTT.

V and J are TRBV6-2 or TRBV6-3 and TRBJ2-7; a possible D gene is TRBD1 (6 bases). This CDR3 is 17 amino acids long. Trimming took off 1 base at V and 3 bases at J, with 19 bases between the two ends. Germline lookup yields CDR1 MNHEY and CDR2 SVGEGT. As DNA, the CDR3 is TGTGCCAGCAGTTACTACCCAAGAGGGGGAAACCTCTACGAGCAGTACTTC. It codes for CASSYYPRGGNLYEQYF.